The following is a T cell receptor beta chain sequence with its context. Its target is unknown. These data originate in a study of cytomegalovirus exposure and HLA in healthy donors. Study-level information: Earlier, 110 million or so unique TCR beta sequences were recovered from around 190 million T cells by an analysis. From HLA-typed donors, an early data release held roughly 89 million unique TCRs.

Findings and limits, study-wide: In a later analysis, at a false discovery rate of 0.05, 16,951 TCR beta sequences were associated with HLA alleles. Productive rates of about 87% or about 30% were seen for most TCR beta V segments in an earlier analysis.

60 Vbeta and 13 Jbeta primers were used in PCR. The method was immunoSEQ multiplex PCR; TCRdb's version includes in-frame clones alone and lacks a portion of them. The sample has 200,000 to 250,000 clones; roughly 90% are singletons. The origin of this receptor is a woman between 18 and 29 years old in good health and CMV-seronegative. The sequenced sample was PBMCs.

The CDR3 DNA sequence: TGTGCCTGGAGTCTCCAGGGGGCGCTTGCACCCCTCCACTTT. Translating gives CAWSLQGALAPLHF. The chain is built from TRBV30 and TRBJ1-6; 8 bases are shared with TRBD1. CDR1 is GTSNPN, CDR2 SVGIG, per germline (reference sequence). Trimming took 2 bases from V and 11 from J; bases not matched to a gene: 8. CDR3 size: 14 residues.